The 5 T cell receptor beta chains presented below share a single source sample, sequenced in a study of OX40 agonist ivuxolimab in advanced cancers. Data came from immunoSEQ multiplex PCR; TCRdb stores just in-frame clones and leaves some out. The sample lists 45,000 to 65,000 clones; over 75% were seen once. Here the sequenced sample was CD4+ or CD8+ T cells sorted from blood, taken in a trial of the OX40 agonist ivuxolimab. Receptors were obtained from an adult with an advanced solid tumor such as melanoma, head and neck, liver or kidney cancer.

The chain employs TRBV7-6 and TRBJ2-7, with TRBD1 matching over 9 bases. This CDR3 contains 14 residues. The germline CDR1 and CDR2 sequences are SGHVS and FNYEAQ. Trimming took 5 bases from V and 5 from J; bases not matched to a gene: 7. The CDR3 DNA is TGTGCCAGCAGCGCCGGGACAGGGTTAGACGAGCAGTACTTC. Residues: CASSAGTGLDEQYF.

The chain is built from TRBV7-9 and TRBJ2-1; 7 bases map to TRBD2. V shed 4 bases, J shed 4 bases, and the junction held 13 bases outside the gene matches. Germline CDR1 reads SEHNR; CDR2 reads FQNEAQ (reference sequence). The CDR3 spans 17 residues. CDR3 region: CASSSLPGTGGYNEQFF. In nucleotides, the CDR3 is TGTGCCAGCAGCTCTCTCCCCGGGACGGGAGGATACAATGAGCAGTTCTTC.

The CDR3 loop is CASSFYGARTEAFF. CDR3 coding DNA: TGTGCCAGCAGCTTTTATGGGGCGAGGACTGAAGCTTTCTTT. The V and J genes are TRBV5-6 and TRBJ1-1; the D gene is possibly TRBD1 (5 bases). Germline CDR1 is SGHDT and CDR2 is YYEEEE. V was shortened by 2 bases and J by 5 bases, with 13 bases between the two germline ends. This CDR3 has 14 residues.

The V and J genes are TRBV11-3 and TRBJ1-4, with D possibly being TRBD1 (5 bases). CDR3 length: 16 amino acids. Germline-derived CDR1 and CDR2 are SGHNT and YENEEA. The germline V and J ends were trimmed by 3 bases and 0 bases, with 11 bases remaining between them. Written as DNA, the CDR3 is TGTGCCAGCAGCTTCGACAGTCGGACAACTAATGAAAAACTGTTTTTT. This encodes CASSFDSRTTNEKLFF.

The J gene is TRBJ2-7, the V gene TRBV7-3, with 10 bases lining up with TRBD1. This CDR3 is 13 amino acids long. Trimming removed 3 bases from V and 5 bases from J; junction bases left unmatched: 1. Germline V gene sequence: CDR1 SGHTA, CDR2 FQGTGA. CDR3 coding DNA: TGTGCCAGCAGCTTGGACAGGGGGGACGAGCAGTACTTC. Translating it yields CASSLDRGDEQYF.